These 8 T cell receptor beta chains were sequenced from one sample in a study of CD8 T cells in Susac syndrome. With random hexamers, reverse transcription was performed on about 0.5 to 1 ug of RNA. In TCRdb, the immunoSEQ multiplex PCR reads were re-called with MiXCR into one record per CDR3 protein. This sample has roughly 67,000 distinct CDR3 sequences, with about 95% found just once. Sequenced sample: CD8+ T cells from PBMCs. The receptors derive from a human donor with multiple sclerosis.

The chain employs TRBV27 and TRBJ2-2; the D is unclear. The V end lost 6 bases, the J end lost 7 bases, and 12 bases lay between the germline ends. Germline loops: CDR1 MNHEY, CDR2 SMNVEV (reference sequence). This CDR3 spans 13 amino acids. CDR3 bases: TGTGCCAGCAGCTCAGACGTGGGCGGGGAGCTGTTTTTT. It yields the protein CASSSDVGGELFF.

The chain links TRBV5-1 to TRBJ2-3; D perhaps matches TRBD1 (6 bases). V lost 0 bases and J lost 0, with 14 bases in between. The CDR3 sequence is 17 residues long. Germline-derived CDR1 and CDR2 are SGHRS and YFSETQ. CDR3 in DNA: TGCGCCAGCAGCTTGGGATTACAGGGAACTAGCACAGATACGCAGTATTTT. Translation gives CASSLGLQGTSTDTQYF.

This rearrangement joins TRBV27 to TRBJ2-7; D gene unclear. Germline V gene sequence: CDR1 MNHEY, CDR2 SMNVEV (reference sequence). This CDR3 comprises 14 residues. With 6 bases removed from V and 2 bases from J, the gap between germline ends came to 14 bases. The CDR3 coding sequence is TGTGCCAGCAGAAACGCGGTGACTCCCTACGAGCAGTACTTC. Translating it yields CASRNAVTPYEQYF.

V is TRBV6-2 or TRBV6-3 and J is TRBJ1-5, with D perhaps matching TRBD1 (6 bases). From germline, CDR1 is MNHEY and CDR2 SVGEGT. V was trimmed by 0 bases and J by 6 bases, leaving 15 bases between them. CDR3 size: 16 residues. The DNA of the CDR3 is TGTGCCAGCAGTTACTCGACCCAGGGGAGACGTCAGCCCCAGCATTTT. Amino acids: CASSYSTQGRRQPQHF.

The chain links TRBV6-5 to TRBJ1-5; D is possibly TRBD1 (6 bases). Germline V gene data show CDR1 as MNHEY and CDR2 as SVGAGI. The ends were cut back, 5 bases at V and 4 bases at J, with 9 bases in the middle. This CDR3 is built from 13 residues. CDR3 region: CASSRTDNQPQHF. The DNA of the CDR3 is TGTGCCAGCAGTAGGACAGATAATCAGCCCCAGCATTTT.

The chain has TRBV5-1 and TRBJ2-3, with 9 nucleotides matching TRBD1. The CDR3 sequence is 17 residues long. CDR1 and CDR2 (germline): SGHRS, YFSETQ. V lost 1 base to trimming and J lost 2 bases; unmatched junction nucleotides: 8. This CDR3 reads CASSLRGDRGITDTQYF. CDR3 bases: TGCGCCAGCAGCTTGCGGGGAGACAGGGGGATCACAGATACGCAGTATTTT.

The chain is built from TRBV9 and TRBJ2-7, with TRBD1 as a possible D gene (5 bases). V lost 4 bases and J 7 bases, leaving 15 bases between the germline ends. CDR1 SGDLS and CDR2 YYNGEE come from the germline V gene. This CDR3 is built from 13 residues. In nucleotides, the CDR3 is TGTGCCAGCAGCTCCCGGGTAGGGGTTGAGCAGTACTTC. It encodes CASSSRVGVEQYF.

This rearrangement joins TRBV5-1 to TRBJ2-7, with 7 bases lining up with TRBD1. CDR1 is SGHRS and CDR2 is YFSETQ in the germline V gene. The CDR3 has 15 amino acids. V gave up 4 bases and J gave up 0 bases; unmatched junction bases: 7. For the CDR3, the DNA is TGCGCCAGCAGCGTTGGGACAGCGAACTCCTACGAGCAGTACTTC. Translation gives CASSVGTANSYEQYF.